The 18 T cell receptor beta chains below were found in one sample sequenced in a study of sequential checkpoint blockade in melanoma. The repertoire was sequenced with immunoSEQ multiplex PCR; TCRdb's copy has only in-frame clones and lacks some. Counted here are approximately 6,800 clones, 20% occurring once; the ten biggest clones make up roughly 12%. Treatment noted: randomized to nivolumab then ipilimumab (arm A) or the reverse (arm B). The sequencing used tumor tissue (inferred from file names), collected from a patient given nivolumab and ipilimumab in sequence. These receptors were obtained from a human donor with melanoma.

This clone is classed as large. The chain employs TRBV28 and TRBJ2-1; 12 bases map to TRBD2. V lost 10 bases to trimming and J lost 6 bases; unmatched junction nucleotides: 4. The CDR3 has 13 residues. The germline V gene encodes CDR1 MDHEN and CDR2 SYDVKM. CDR3 residues: CATGLAGLNEQFF. Here the CDR3 DNA reads TGTGCCACGGGACTAGCGGGCCTCAATGAGCAGTTCTTC.

In its sample, this clone was seen a few times. The V call is TRBV23-1, the J call TRBJ1-6, with 8 bases aligning to TRBD1. TRBV23-1 is an open reading frame whose function is uncertain. This CDR3 region has 13 residues. V trimming: 6 bases; J trimming: 10 bases; junction bases outside the gene matches: 5. The CDR3 loop reads CASRGQGPSPLHF. As DNA, the CDR3 is TGCGCCAGCAGAGGACAGGGACCCTCACCCCTCCACTTT.

J is TRBJ1-2 and V is TRBV19, with D tentatively TRBD1 (6 bases). Germline CDR1 reads LNHDA; CDR2 reads SQIVND (reference sequence). This CDR3 region has 14 residues. Trimming shortened V by 7 bases and J by 5 bases, and 17 bases separated the two germline ends. Here the CDR3 reads CASTPGDTSYGYTF. The DNA for the CDR3 is TGTGCCAGTACCCCGGGGGACACCAGTTATGGCTACACCTTC.

The sample holds many counts of this clone. The V call is TRBV11-3, the J call TRBJ2-3, with 8 bases lining up with TRBD2. Trimming at V came to 4 bases and at J to 1 base, leaving 4 bases not matched to a gene. The CDR3 loop spans 15 amino acids. Germline V lookup: CDR1 SGHNT, CDR2 YENEEA. As DNA, the CDR3 is TGTGCCAGCAGCTCACGGCGGGGGGGCACAGATACGCAGTATTTT. As protein: CASSSRRGGTDTQYF.

V usage is TRBV6-8 and J usage is TRBJ1-1, with a weak D call TRBD1 (5 bases). Germline V gene data show CDR1 as MNHGY and CDR2 as SAAAGT. Deletions cut 7 bases from V and 5 bases from J, with 14 bases between. The CDR3 loop spans 13 amino acids. The CDR3 reads CASTEMAGTEAFF. Written as DNA, the CDR3 is TGTGCCAGCACCGAGATGGCAGGGACTGAAGCTTTCTTT.

This clone was detected only a few times. This chain connects TRBV6-8 to TRBJ2-5; D remains ambiguous. Per germline, CDR1 MNHGY and CDR2 SAAAGT. The CDR3 loop spans 15 amino acids. The ends were cut back, 0 bases at V and 9 bases at J, with 17 bases in the middle. The CDR3 loop reads CASSYSRLDGMPQYF. CDR3 in DNA: TGTGCCAGCAGTTACTCCCGGCTAGATGGGATGCCCCAGTACTTC.

This clone was recorded a few times. J is TRBJ1-2 and V is TRBV30; no reliable D call. The CDR3 is 12 amino acids. CDR1 and CDR2 from the germline V gene are GTSNPN and SVGIG (reference sequence). This CDR3 reads CALGRGNYGYTF. The CDR3 region has the DNA TGTGCTCTAGGACGCGGTAACTATGGCTACACCTTC.

This clone turned up a few times. The V call is TRBV11-3, the J call TRBJ2-5; maybe TRBD1 (6 bases). The CDR3 runs 14 residues. V was trimmed by 4 bases and J by 0 bases, leaving 9 bases between them. The V gene's germline CDR1 is SGHNT and CDR2 YENEEA. The CDR3 DNA reads as TGTGCCAGCAGCTCCCGGACAGACCAAGAGACCCAGTACTTC. Translating it yields CASSSRTDQETQYF.

This clone was seen repeatedly, ten times or more. V and J are TRBV11-3 and TRBJ1-4; D perhaps matches TRBD1 (5 bases). The germline V gene has CDR1 SGHNT and CDR2 YENEEA. The CDR3 is made up of 15 amino acids. Deletions cut 3 bases from V and 3 bases from J, with 11 bases between. The CDR3 protein is CASSFGQGPNEKLFF. The CDR3 DNA sequence: TGTGCCAGCAGCTTCGGGCAGGGACCTAATGAAAAACTGTTTTTT.

This clone is categorized as medium-sized. The J gene is TRBJ1-5, the V gene TRBV6-8; weak D call: TRBD1 (5 bases). With 6 bases removed from V and 4 bases from J, the gap between germline ends came to 10 bases. This CDR3 spans 13 amino acids. Germline V gives CDR1 MNHGY, CDR2 SAAAGT. The CDR3 DNA reads as TGTGCCAGCAGGGGGGACCCTAATCAGCCCCAGCATTTT. It yields the protein CASRGDPNQPQHF.

This clone was counted only a few times. The CDR3 loop reads CASTFSGGVPGELFF. The CDR3 DNA sequence: TGTGCCAGCACCTTTAGCGGGGGGGTTCCCGGGGAGCTGTTTTTT. The chain combines TRBV6-8 with TRBJ2-2; 11 bases agree with TRBD2. The CDR3 runs 15 residues. J was trimmed by 6 bases and V by 7 bases; bases with no gene match: 7. CDR1 MNHGY and CDR2 SAAAGT come from the germline V gene.

This clone was detected a few times. V usage is TRBV6-8 and J usage is TRBJ2-7; TRBD1 matches at 11 bases. V was pared by 6 bases and J by 1 base, with 8 bases of the junction left unmatched. The CDR3 extends over 16 amino acids. CDR1 MNHGY and CDR2 SAAAGT come from the germline V gene. The DNA for the CDR3 is TGTGCCAGCAGCCGGGACAGGGGGTATGTTTCCTACGAGCAGTACTTC. Translating it yields CASSRDRGYVSYEQYF.

This clone is categorized as medium-sized. One junction end disagrees with the germline gene, perhaps due to a read error. V gene TRBV7-1 combines with J gene TRBJ2-2; unclear D gene. TRBV7-1 is an ORF, and what it does is uncertain. The CDR3 spans 13 residues. The CDR3 nucleotides are TGTGCCAGCCGCTCAGATCGCACCGGGGAGCTGTTTTTT. Its translation is CASRSDRTGELFF.

A few counts support this clone. The chain joins TRBV19 to TRBJ1-2, with 9 bases matching TRBD1. The germline CDR1 and CDR2 sequences are LNHDA and SQIVND (reference sequence). The V segment lost 5 bases and the J segment 6 bases; nucleotides outside the gene matches: 7. This CDR3 spans 14 amino acids. The CDR3 bases are TGTGCCAGTAGTTCCCTACAGGGGGCGGATGGCTACACCTTC. It encodes CASSSLQGADGYTF. The whole variable domain, filled in from reference TRBV19 and TRBJ1-2, reads DGGITQSPKYLFRKEGQNVTLSCEQNLNHDAMYWYRQDPGQGLRLIYYSQIVNDFQKGDIAEGYSVSREKKESFPLTVTSAQKNPTAFYLCASSSLQGADGYTFGSGTRLTVV.

By proportion, this clone is medium-sized. V and J are TRBV11-3 and TRBJ1-5, with D possibly TRBD1 on 6 matching bases. Trimming took 4 bases from V and 2 from J, leaving 12 bases between them. CDR3 length equals 15 residues. Germline V gives CDR1 SGHNT, CDR2 YENEEA. The CDR3 loop reads CASSSGQRGNQPQHF. For the CDR3, the DNA is TGTGCCAGCAGCTCGGGACAACGTGGCAATCAGCCCCAGCATTTT.

The J gene is TRBJ1-2, the V gene TRBV6-8; 7 nucleotides match TRBD1. Germline V gene data show CDR1 as MNHGY and CDR2 as SAAAGT. Germline trimming cut 7 bases from V and 4 bases from J; bases unmatched to any gene: 3. The CDR3 contains 12 residues. The CDR3 region has the DNA TGTGCCAGCACCCGGGACAGCTATGGCTACACCTTC. It yields the protein CASTRDSYGYTF.

V and J are TRBV30 and TRBJ1-5; 8 bases match TRBD1. The germline V gene has CDR1 GTSNPN and CDR2 SVGIG (reference sequence). This CDR3 spans 13 amino acids. V trimming: 5 bases; J trimming: 0 bases; junction bases outside the gene matches: 0. Here the CDR3 reads CAWQGASNQPQHF. The CDR3 nucleotides are TGTGCCTGGCAGGGGGCTAGCAATCAGCCCCAGCATTTT.

The table lists this clone with a few counts. This rearrangement joins TRBV6-8 to TRBJ1-1; 7 nucleotides agree with TRBD1. The CDR3 is 16 residues long. Germline-derived CDR1 and CDR2 are MNHGY and SAAAGT. Trimming took 2 bases from V and 4 from J; bases not matched to a gene: 10. In DNA, the CDR3 is TGTGCCAGCAGTTACGGTAGGGGGCGCGTGGGCACTGAAGCTTTCTTT. As protein: CASSYGRGRVGTEAFF.